The 18 T cell receptor beta chains listed next were all sequenced from one sample in a study of CD8+ T cells in alopecia areata. The sequencing template was cDNA reverse transcribed from extracted RNA. Clones were read by immunoSEQ multiplex PCR, and TCRdb kept only the in-frame ones, dropping some. Here the sample spans some 240,000 clones, 50% to 60% being singletons. Sequenced material: CD4+ T cells sorted from blood, taken at week 0. These receptors were taken from a human donor with alopecia areata.

This sequence joins TRBV5-4 and TRBJ2-1, with TRBD2 matching over 16 bases. This CDR3 region has 18 residues. V trimming: 3 bases; J trimming: 5 bases; junction bases outside the gene matches: 8. Germline CDR1 reads SGHNT; CDR2 reads YYREEE (reference sequence). CDR3 amino acids: CASSSGLAGGPMNNEQFF. The CDR3 nucleotides are TGTGCCAGCAGCTCGGGACTAGCGGGGGGGCCTATGAACAATGAGCAGTTCTTC.

This clone was seen only once. The V gene is TRBV30, the J gene TRBJ1-6, with no clear D. With 2 bases removed from V and 5 bases from J, the gap between germline ends came to 7 bases. CDR1 is GTSNPN, CDR2 SVGIG, per germline (reference sequence). The CDR3 has 13 residues. For the CDR3, the DNA is TGTGCCTGGAGTTTGCAGGATAATTCACCCCTCCACTTT. Its translation is CAWSLQDNSPLHF.

The chain uses TRBV2 and TRBJ1-5; D is possibly TRBD1 (5 bases). The germline CDR1 and CDR2 sequences are SNHLY and FYNNEI. The ends were cut back, 6 bases at V and 2 bases at J, with 11 bases in the middle. This CDR3 is 14 amino acids long. CDR3 amino acids: CASRPQGGNQPQHF. The CDR3, as DNA: TGTGCCAGCAGGCCCCAGGGCGGCAATCAGCCCCAGCATTTT. The complete variable domain, with remaining parts taken from reference TRBV2 and TRBJ1-5, reads EPEVTQTPSHQVTQMGQEVILRCVPISNHLYFYWYRQILGQKVEFLVSFYNNEISEKSEIFDDQFSVERPDGSNFTLKIRSTKLEDSAMYFCASRPQGGNQPQHFGDGTRLSIL.

The CDR3 sequence is CSVESPDRAGANVLTF. The CDR3 nucleotides read TGCAGCGTGGAATCCCCGGACAGGGCTGGGGCCAACGTCCTGACTTTC. The rearrangement joins TRBV29-1 to TRBJ2-6, with TRBD1 matching over 8 bases. This CDR3 comprises 16 residues. After removal of 6 bases from V and 2 bases from J, the junction contained 9 bases not matched to a gene. Germline V gives CDR1 SQVTM, CDR2 ANQGSEA.

This chain links TRBV30 with TRBJ1-1, with D uncertain. The CDR3 has 13 amino acids. The V gene's germline CDR1 is GTSNPN and CDR2 SVGIG (reference sequence). Between the trimmed V and J ends, which lost 4 bases and 5 bases, there was a span of 14 bases. The CDR3 loop is CAWTGQIGTEAFF. As DNA, the CDR3 is TGTGCCTGGACGGGTCAAATCGGGACTGAAGCTTTCTTT.

A note on this clone: A junction boundary mismatches the germline segment, possibly from a read error. The chain recombines TRBV30 with TRBJ2-1, with D uncertain. This CDR3 region has 11 residues. CDR1 is GTSNPN, CDR2 SVGIG, per germline (reference sequence). CDR3 coding DNA: TGTGCCTGGAGTGTACGGGCCCCCGTGATCTTC. Amino acid sequence: CAWSVRAPVIF.

This clone was observed a single time. The rearrangement uses TRBV27 and TRBJ2-3, with TRBD1 matching over 9 bases. Germline loops: CDR1 MNHEY, CDR2 SMNVEV (reference sequence). The CDR3 extends over 14 amino acids. The junction had 4 bases not matched to a gene; V was cut back by 5 bases and J by 4 bases. Here the CDR3 DNA reads TGTGCCAGCAGTCCCGGACAGGGGCCAGATACGCAGTATTTT. Its translation: CASSPGQGPDTQYF.

The V call is TRBV5-4, the J call TRBJ2-7; D is undetermined. This CDR3 region has 13 residues. Germline V lookup: CDR1 SGHNT, CDR2 YYREEE (reference sequence). V was cut by 0 bases and J by 7 bases, with 11 bases left in between. CDR3 DNA sequence: TGTGCCAGCAGCTTGGACTTGGGCCAGGAGCAGTACTTC. This encodes CASSLDLGQEQYF.

V and J are TRBV9 and TRBJ2-1; a possible D gene is TRBD2 (7 bases). From germline, CDR1 is SGDLS and CDR2 YYNGEE. This CDR3 region has 15 residues. V was cut by 6 bases and J by 10 bases, with 23 bases left in between. The CDR3 reads CASTTPRGGRGEQFF. CDR3 nucleotide sequence: TGTGCCAGCACCACCCCTCGCGGGGGCCGCGGAGAGCAGTTCTTC.

This clone appeared a single time. V and J are TRBV7-2 and TRBJ1-1; perhaps TRBD1 as D (6 bases). The germline V gene encodes CDR1 SGHTA and CDR2 FQGNSA. This CDR3 has 14 amino acids. The V and J ends lost 3 bases and 4 bases respectively, with 12 bases between them. The CDR3 reads CASSFRGTGTEAFF. As DNA, the CDR3 is TGTGCCAGCAGCTTTAGGGGGACCGGCACTGAAGCTTTCTTT.

This clone was counted a few times. The chain has TRBV6-5 and TRBJ1-1; D may be TRBD1 (5 bases). Trimming left V 8 bases short and J 0 bases short, with 16 bases between. Germline loops: CDR1 MNHEY, CDR2 SVGAGI. The CDR3 is made up of 15 amino acids. In DNA, the CDR3 is TGTGCCAGCGCCCGGGGGATCGGGATGAACACTGAAGCTTTCTTT. Amino acid sequence: CASARGIGMNTEAFF.

The chain couples TRBV30 to TRBJ1-1, with D maybe TRBD1 (6 bases). Per the germline V gene, CDR1 is GTSNPN and CDR2 is SVGIG (reference sequence). The V and J ends lost 0 bases and 3 bases respectively, with 8 bases between them. The CDR3 covers 13 residues. CDR3 DNA: TGTGCCTGGAGTGTGGGGGGCCACACTGAAGCTTTCTTT. Its protein product is CAWSVGGHTEAFF.

The V call is TRBV1, the J call TRBJ2-3; TRBD1 is the table's D call, not checked against the DNA. TRBV1 is assigned pseudogene status. The CDR3 has 16 amino acids. CDR3 DNA: TGCACCAGCAGCCAAGAAGGAGGGGGCGACACAGATACGCAGTATTTT. It yields the protein CTSSQEGGGDTDTQYF.

V usage is TRBV30 and J usage is TRBJ2-7, with a weak D call TRBD1 (5 bases). The CDR3 consists of 10 residues. Germline V gene lookup returns CDR1 GTSNPN and CDR2 SVGIG (reference sequence). The CDR3, as DNA: TGTGTTAAGGGGTTCGCCGAGCAGTACTTC. Encoded protein: CVKGFAEQYF.

This clone was counted between two and nine times. The chain carries TRBV11-2 and TRBJ1-1; a possible D gene is TRBD1 (6 bases). The germline CDR1 and CDR2 sequences are SGHAT and FQNNGV. V lost 3 bases, J lost 1 base, and 12 bases lay in between. CDR3 length: 15 amino acids. For the CDR3, the DNA is TGTGCCAGCAGCTTGCAACAGGGACCGAACACTGAAGCTTTCTTT. Protein product: CASSLQQGPNTEAFF.

The chain uses TRBV5-1 and TRBJ2-2; tentative D call: TRBD2 (7 bases). V lost 1 base and J lost 0, with 10 bases in between. Germline CDR1 SGHRS, CDR2 YFSETQ. The CDR3 totals 16 residues. CDR3 loop: CASSLSGGTNTGELFF. The CDR3 DNA follows: TGCGCCAGCAGCTTGTCGGGGGGCACGAACACCGGGGAGCTGTTTTTT.

A word on this clone: An end of the junction does not agree with germline; a read error may underlie this. The chain is built from TRBV7-2 and TRBJ1-2; D is unclear. Per the germline V gene, CDR1 is SGHTA and CDR2 is FQGNSA. This CDR3 comprises 15 residues. Written as DNA, the CDR3 is TGCGCCAGCAGCCAAGATATCATCCCCCTCTATGGCTACACCTTC. This translates into CASSQDIIPLYGYTF.

The chain combines TRBV7-8 with TRBJ2-3; D remains ambiguous. Germline loops: CDR1 SGHVS, CDR2 FQNEAQ. The length of the CDR3 is 11 residues. V was pared by 4 bases and J by 8 bases, with 7 bases between. DNA for the CDR3: TGTGCCAGCAGCTCCGTAATTACGCAGTATTTT. Protein sequence: CASSSVITQYF. Full variable domain (missing parts from reference TRBV7-8 and TRBJ2-3): GAGVSQSPRYKVAKRGQDVALRCDPISGHVSLFWYQQALGQGPEFLTYFQNEAQLDKSGLPSDRFFAERPEGSVSTLKIQRTQQEDSAVYLCASSSVITQYFGPGTRLTVL.